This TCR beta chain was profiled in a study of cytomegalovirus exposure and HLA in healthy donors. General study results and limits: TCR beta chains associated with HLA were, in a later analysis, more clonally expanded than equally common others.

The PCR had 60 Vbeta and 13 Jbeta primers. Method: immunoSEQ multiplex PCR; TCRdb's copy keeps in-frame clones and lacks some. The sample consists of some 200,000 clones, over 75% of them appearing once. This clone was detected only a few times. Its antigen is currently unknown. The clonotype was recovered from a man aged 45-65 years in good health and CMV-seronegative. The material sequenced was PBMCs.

The CDR3 nucleotides read TGTGCCAGCAGCATGCCGGGACAGGGATTCTACGAGCAGTACTTC. It specifies CASSMPGQGFYEQYF. This sequence joins TRBV5-4 and TRBJ2-7; 9 nucleotides line up with TRBD1. The trim removed 4 bases at V and 3 bases at J, leaving 8 bases unmatched. Germline V gene data show CDR1 as SGHNT and CDR2 as YYREEE (reference sequence). There are 15 residues in the CDR3.